This T cell receptor (beta chain) was profiled in a study of beta chain features in type 1 diabetes. There are a few counts of this clone. Its target is unknown. The V gene end was trimmed by 3 bases and the J gene end by 0 bases; junction bases not matched to a gene: 8. CDR1 is KGHSH and CDR2 is LQKENI in the germline V gene. The CDR3 is made up of 18 amino acids. Sorting that relied on CD45RO/CCR7/CD25/CD127/CD95/CD27 yielded CD4+ naive, central memory, regulatory and stem cell-like memory cells. Purity (above 98%) was reached by all sorted populations. Every bit of the isolated RNA underwent reverse transcription, so sequencing read expressed TCRB transcripts. The read count averaged around 4 million across naive, central memory and regulatory T cell samples. Sequencing was performed with immunoSEQ multiplex PCR; in TCRdb, only in-frame clones are kept and a portion is missing. The sample lists around 250,000 clones; approximately 24% were seen once.

Study outcomes and limitations: Type 1 diabetes patients had TCRB CDR3s that were shorter (moderately but significantly so) in all four CD4+ subsets. In the patient group, naive, central memory and Treg TCRB repertoires seemed more alike than in the healthy donor group.

The receptor was isolated from a woman between 25 and 40 years old with type 1 diabetes. The sample taken for sequencing was naive CD4+ T cells from blood. The chain uses TRBV18 and TRBJ2-3, with TRBD2 matching over 11 bases. The CDR3 here is CASSPLKLAGVSTDTQYF. The CDR3 DNA reads TGTGCCAGCTCACCTCTCAAACTAGCGGGAGTTAGCACAGATACGCAGTATTTT.